Presented here are 5 T cell receptor beta chains from one specimen sequenced in a study of OX40 agonist ivuxolimab in advanced cancers. The repertoire was sequenced with immunoSEQ multiplex PCR; TCRdb's copy has only in-frame clones and lacks some. The sample includes just over 40,000 clones, roughly 81% of them seen just once. This sample comprised CD4+ or CD8+ T cells sorted from blood, obtained in a trial of the OX40 agonist ivuxolimab. These receptors were collected from an adult with an advanced solid tumor such as melanoma, head and neck, liver or kidney cancer.

The genes are TRBV27 and TRBJ2-4; 7 nucleotides line up with TRBD2. The CDR3 sequence is 16 residues long. CDR1 is MNHEY, CDR2 SMNVEV, per germline (reference sequence). The junction had 12 bases not matched to a gene; V was cut back by 4 bases and J by 6 bases. The CDR3 spells CASSSTTASGGNIQYF. The CDR3 region has the DNA TGTGCCAGCAGTTCCACAACGGCTAGCGGCGGAAACATTCAGTACTTC.

The chain carries TRBV2 and TRBJ2-5; 9 bases are a match to TRBD1. This CDR3 region has 13 residues. Per germline, CDR1 SNHLY and CDR2 FYNNEI. The CDR3 region has the DNA TGTCAACAGGGACAGGGCTCACAAGAGACCCAGTACTTC. This gives the protein CQQGQGSQETQYF.

The chain employs TRBV5-4 and TRBJ1-2; D gene unclear. CDR1 and CDR2 (germline): SGHNT, YYREEE (reference sequence). The germline V and J ends were trimmed by 0 bases and 2 bases, with 8 bases remaining between them. The CDR3 length is 14 residues. CDR3 amino acids: CASSLGAGNYGYTF. In DNA form, the CDR3 reads TGTGCCAGCAGCTTGGGTGCGGGGAACTATGGCTACACCTTC. Supplemented by reference TRBV5-4 and TRBJ1-2, the full variable domain reads ETGVTQSPTHLIKTRGQQVTLRCSSQSGHNTVSWYQQALGQGPQFIFQYYREEENGRGNFPPRFSGLQFPNYSSELNVNALELDDSALYLCASSLGAGNYGYTFGSGTRLTVV.

The rearrangement links TRBV9 to TRBJ1-1, with 9 bases fitting TRBD1. Losses at the gene ends were 3 bases for V and 5 bases for J; bases not matched to a gene: 5. The CDR3 extends over 14 amino acids. The V gene's germline CDR1 is SGDLS and CDR2 YYNGEE. CDR3 in amino acids: CASSAGQGITEAFF. Here the CDR3 DNA reads TGTGCCAGCAGCGCCGGACAGGGGATTACTGAAGCTTTCTTT.

The chain has TRBV7-9 and TRBJ2-3; 10 nucleotides line up with TRBD2. The CDR3 totals 17 residues. Losses at the gene ends were 2 bases for V and 2 bases for J; bases not matched to a gene: 7. Germline V gives CDR1 SEHNR, CDR2 FQNEAQ (reference sequence). The CDR3 loop is CASSLSESGGVTDTQYF. In DNA, the CDR3 is TGTGCCAGCAGCTTATCCGAAAGCGGGGGGGTCACAGATACGCAGTATTTT.